Here is one TCR beta chain with its context. Its recognized antigen is unknown. No per-base quality is available; no much larger clone lies one base away. This entry comes from a study of cytomegalovirus exposure and HLA in healthy donors (dated by TCRdb to about 2017). About the full investigation: In an earlier analysis of several hundred of the donors, less than 350 Gb of sequence data and 90 million to 120 million unique TCR beta sequences from about 180 million T cells were reported. Roughly 300 gigabases of sequencing data and around 85 million unique TCR sequences made up an early release that covered several hundred HLA-typed donors. Of the 350 to 400 genotyped donors, 65% to 90% fell in the genetic ancestry cluster associated with self-reported Caucasian donors. The study aimed to test whether cataloging public T cell receptors could reveal signatures of past pathogen exposure. Using immunosequencing, the study profiled T cell repertoires from about 610 subjects and related those repertoires to cytomegalovirus serostatus. A separate validation cohort of approximately 120 different subjects was used in addition to the roughly 670-subject first cohort. The study combined high-throughput TCR immunosequencing, statistical association of individual TCRs with disease status, and machine learning to predict cytomegalovirus infection status. In a later analysis, previously published TCR beta repertoires from 550 to 700 donors were re-analyzed and high-resolution HLA genotyping was added so that TCR occurrence patterns could be studied. Rather than using new phenotypic data, the later analysis identified candidate immune exposures from TCR beta sequences and from how often those sequences occurred across donors. In an earlier analysis of more than 550 of the donors, high-throughput TCR beta sequencing was used to judge whether each TCR beta V gene segment behaved as functional or pseudogenic. Donor age, sex, ethnicity and CMV serostatus were compiled alongside the repertoire data. A later genetic analysis took genome-wide SNP genotypes for about three fifths of the roughly 670 donors and used that subset as a discovery cohort. All discovery cohort repertoires had been generated using a single sequencing platform. HLA typing covered class I and class II loci at four-digit resolution. The number of donors typed differed by locus, with about 629-630 for A, B, C, DRB1 and DQB1, roughly 550 for DQA1, some 570 for DPA1, and roughly 450 for DPB1. About 5 DR-DQ haplotypes were handled as single units for association and clustering, since linkage in the cohort was strong. Among almost 400 genotyped donors of the cohort, an average of roughly 240,000 unique TCR beta nucleotide sequences were sequenced per donor, roughly a sixth of them non-productive.

The cohort comprised several hundred healthy bone marrow donors. At the time of sampling, every cohort member was nominally healthy, though immune exposures that went unrecorded were likely present. The donor tested CMV seropositive and was one of the 289 seropositive cohort members. Every donor gave a peripheral blood sample, and the peripheral blood mononuclear cells from that sample were used for TCR beta sequencing. Genomic DNA was extracted from the blood cell samples with the Qiagen DNeasy Blood Extraction Kit. What the study reported, not specific to this receptor: This cohort had only TCR beta chains sequenced, and the lack of alpha or paired-chain data limited which features could be detected. It was suggested by the authors that the approach could potentially be generalized to other disease states and immunological phenotypes. A later analysis found that HLA-associated TCR beta chains were more clonally expanded and had lower generation probabilities than equally common non-associated chains. Compared with the approximately 670-donor mean, donors in an Asian-associated ancestry cluster had fewer N-insertions in productive TCRs, according to a later genetic analysis. HLA typing was unavailable for some donors at each locus, so association tests used only the typed subset. Sequencing depth was assumed to be roughly uniform across donors in the presence/absence analyses, though that assumption may not hold. Immune exposure information for the cohort was limited to CMV serostatus. In a later analysis, TCR association rates were found to vary across HLA loci, with the most associated TCRs seen for DRB1 alleles and the fewest for HLA-C alleles. According to a later analysis, most CMV-associated TCR beta chains appeared to be HLA-restricted, and the HLA associations seemed to be driven largely by CMV exposure. Most TCR sequences were seen in very few donors, while some public TCRs were found in many individuals. A further reported finding was that TCR beta sequences accurately predicted the HLA-A and HLA-B alleles for most subjects in the first cohort. A total of some 180 TCR beta chains were listed by the study as associated with cytomegalovirus. The classifier was reported to diagnose cytomegalovirus status with high specificity and sensitivity in both the original cohort and the validation cohort. In vitro tests confirmed that three of the cytomegalovirus-associated TCR beta chains recognize cytomegalovirus antigens. Several of the top co-occurrence clusters appeared to be linked to parvovirus B19, influenza, CMV and Epstein-Barr virus, according to a later analysis. A later analysis associated roughly 17,000 TCR beta sequences with specific HLA alleles at a false discovery rate of 0.05. In a later genetic analysis, a missense DCLRE1C variant was associated with V-gene and J-gene trimming of TCR beta chains, and the association was replicated in an independent cohort. In an earlier analysis of several hundred of the donors, most TCR beta V segments were observed in productive rearrangements about 90% or about 30% of the time, broadly matching IMGT annotations. A cluster of highly shared sequence variants was judged likely to be a technical artifact of the sequencing pipeline. Correlated functional status among segregating V segments might be attributable to linkage disequilibrium, but an unknown experimental factor could not be ruled out. The 87-base-pair reads could not distinguish some IMGT-functional V segments, including TRBV6-2 and TRBV6-3, so those segments were excluded. Because counts were too low, seventeen rarely observed V segments, including chromosome 9 orphons, were excluded from the earlier analysis of several hundred of the donors. When HLA alleles, especially DR and DQ, strongly co-occurred, attributing TCR associations to individual alleles was difficult.

The library was prepared using the immunoSEQ multiplex PCR assay. A mixture of 60 forward primers for TCR Vbeta segments and 13 reverse primers for TCR Jbeta segments was used in the multiplex PCR. The CDR3 region of rearranged TCR beta genes was amplified from genomic DNA with a multiplex PCR assay. Amplified TCR beta libraries were sequenced as 87-base-pair reads on the Illumina HiSeq System. The published analysis was carried out like this. Across the roughly 700 repertoires, a later analysis counted 60 million to 90 million unique TCR beta chains, 9.5 million to 13 million of which were shared by at least two donors. A nearest-neighbor algorithm error-corrected the raw reads and collapsed the reads into unique sequences, merging closely related sequences to remove PCR and sequencing errors. V, D and J gene segments were assigned by aligning CDR3 sequences to IMGT reference sequences. For a sequence to be retained, a match of at least six nucleotides to both a V gene segment and a J gene segment was required. A rearrangement counted as productive if the CDR3 had no stop codons and remained in frame with V and J, and every other rearrangement counted as non-productive. CDR3 was defined according to IMGT convention as the region running from the second conserved V-encoded cysteine to the conserved J-encoded phenylalanine. In an earlier analysis of roughly 580 of the donors, sequences lacking an unambiguous match to a single V gene segment were excluded. In an earlier analysis of a few hundred of the donors, V segments were called functional above 56.7% productive rearrangements and were called segregating when the between-donor standard deviation exceeded 5%. A statistical classification framework was built for diagnosing cytomegalovirus status from the catalog of TCR beta chain sequences. In a later analysis, V and J genes were assigned by comparing TCR nucleotide sequences against IMGT/GENE-DB human TR gene sequences. Using the TCRdist pipeline, a later analysis assigned CDR3 sequences along with most-parsimonious VDJ recombination scenarios. In a later analysis, each TCR beta chain was defined by its CDR3 amino acid sequence together with its V-gene family, and reads without a unique V-gene family were excluded. A later analysis removed 550 to 650 highly shared, low-generation-probability nucleotide sequences to deal with suspected cross-contamination and a sequencing artifact. A later analysis calculated a clonal expansion index for each public chain from normalized within-repertoire ranks of inferred template counts. In a later analysis, generation probabilities were computed with a VDJ recombination model fitted to out-of-frame rearrangements, and the resulting probabilities were checked against IGoR. A later analysis scored TCR-TCR, TCR-HLA and TCR-CMV co-occurrence with hypergeometric tests, applying a repertoire-size bias correction to TCR pairs. To estimate false discovery rates, a later analysis permuted the HLA or CMV assignments 20 times. In a later analysis, co-occurring TCRs were grouped with DBSCAN, and TCRdist sequence similarity was added when clustering was performed within HLA-allele-positive subsets. For co-occurrence clustering, repertoires with fewer than 30,000 or more than 120,000 public chains were excluded, along with a handful of repertoires with anomalous nucleotide sharing. In TCRdb, the immuneACCESS table is reduced to in-frame sequences with V and J assigned. These tables do not hold every clone; where another copy was compared, an unresolved V gene accounts for under half, and the others remain unexplained. V and J calls plus clone size are reproduced from that table; the DNA served to infer D and trimming. Present in this sample are over 150,000 clones, approximately 80% of which were seen just once. Clones ranked in the top ten supply 3.7% of the sample.

Inclusive of the bounding cysteine and phenylalanine, the CDR3 is 14 residues long. The read is trimmed to its CDR3 DNA, 42 bases read in frame from base 1. The trim is 5 bases for V and 3 bases for J, with a gap of 14 bases between the germline ends. In the germline V gene, CDR1 corresponds to SGHAT and CDR2 to FQNNGV. Source material: PBMCs. The TCR comes from a man younger than 45 in good health and CMV-seropositive. This sequence uses TRBV11-2 and TRBJ2-7, and possibly TRBD1, on 5 matching bases. The CDR3 protein is CASSPDRTIYEQYF. The nucleotide sequence is given as TGTGCCAGCAGCCCCGACAGAACAATCTACGAGCAGTACTTC.